The 22 T cell receptor beta chains presented below share a single source sample, sequenced in a study of CD8 T cells in Susac syndrome (dated by TCRdb to about 2019). Library prep was done by the immunoSEQ multiplex PCR assay. RNA was extracted using the RNeasy kit, and about 0.45 to 1 ug of the RNA was reverse transcribed with random hexamers. The public reads were reprocessed in TCRdb via fastp at Q25 and MiXCR, keeping in-frame beta chains. Each record represents a unique CDR3 protein, reported with the most common genes and DNA among its rows. This sample has about 430,000 distinct CDR3 sequences in its table, and 85% to 90% of those were observed once. Of the sample, under 0.15% falls within the top ten clones. Specimen: CD8+ T cells from PBMCs. These receptors originate from a human donor with multiple sclerosis.

The chain couples TRBV7-9 to TRBJ2-2; D is unclear. V lost 8 bases and J 5 bases, leaving 9 bases between the germline ends. The germline V gene encodes CDR1 SEHNR and CDR2 FQNEAQ (reference sequence). The CDR3 length is 12 residues. CDR3 in amino acids: CASFVLTGELFF. As DNA, the CDR3 is TGTGCCAGCTTCGTACTAACCGGGGAGCTGTTTTTT.

The CDR3 DNA is TGTGCCAGCAGTGAGGGGTTATCAATGAAGGTGGAGGAGCAGTTCTTC. Translating it yields CASSEGLSMKVEEQFF. J is TRBJ2-1 and V is TRBV2, with D unclear. CDR1 is SNHLY and CDR2 is FYNNEI in the germline V gene. V shed 3 bases and J shed 10 bases, with 22 bases lying between them. CDR3 length: 16 residues.

The chain employs TRBV5-1 and TRBJ1-1; D gene ambiguous. The V end lost 4 bases, the J end lost 1 base, and 11 bases lay between the germline ends. Germline V lookup: CDR1 SGHRS, CDR2 YFSETQ. The CDR3 spans 14 residues. CDR3 in amino acids: CASSRGEANTEAFF. CDR3 DNA sequence: TGCGCCAGCAGCCGCGGAGAGGCGAACACTGAAGCTTTCTTT. The full variable domain, rest sourced from reference TRBV5-1 and TRBJ1-1, is KAGVTQTPRYLIKTRGQQVTLSCSPISGHRSVSWYQQTPGQGLQFLFEYFSETQRNKGNFPGRFSGRQFSNSRSEMNVSTLELGDSALYLCASSRGEANTEAFFGQGTRLTVV.

This sequence joins TRBV20-1 and TRBJ1-5; D might be TRBD1 (6 bases). V was trimmed by 0 bases and J by 3 bases, leaving 9 bases between them. The CDR3 is 14 amino acids. Per the germline V gene, CDR1 is DFQATT and CDR2 is SNEGSKA (reference sequence). CDR3 bases: TGCAGTGCTAGAGATTCAGGGGCCAATCAGCCCCAGCATTTT. Its protein product is CSARDSGANQPQHF.

The chain is built from TRBV7-9 and TRBJ2-1; 9 bases align to TRBD2. Germline lookup yields CDR1 SEHNR and CDR2 FQNEAQ (reference sequence). This CDR3 spans 16 amino acids. J gave up 7 bases and V 2 bases, and 9 bases lay outside the gene matches. The CDR3 DNA is TGTGCCAGCAGCTTAAGCTTAGCGGGAGAGCGGAATGAGCAGTTCTTC. It translates to CASSLSLAGERNEQFF.

The rearrangement links TRBV20-1 to TRBJ2-1; 9 bases match TRBD1. CDR3 length: 14 amino acids. Unmatched junction bases numbered 9, after V lost 6 bases and J lost 6 bases. CDR1 is DFQATT, CDR2 SNEGSKA, per germline (reference sequence). This chain's CDR3 is CSALGTGMGNEQFF. CDR3 nucleotides: TGCAGTGCGCTAGGGACAGGGATGGGCAATGAGCAGTTCTTC.

V usage is TRBV5-6 and J usage is TRBJ2-7, with D possibly being TRBD1 or TRBD2 (5 bases each). V lost 0 bases to trimming and J lost 3 bases, with 13 bases between them. Germline CDR1 and CDR2: SGHDT and YYEEEE. The CDR3 is 15 amino acids. CDR3: CASSLGGWRLYEQYF. The CDR3 DNA follows: TGTGCCAGCAGCTTGGGGGGGTGGAGACTCTACGAGCAGTACTTC. The whole variable domain, remainder taken from reference TRBV5-6 and TRBJ2-7, is DAGVTQSPTHLIKTRGQQVTLRCSPKSGHDTVSWYQQALGQGPQFIFQYYEEEERQRGNFPDRFSGHQFPNYSSELNVNALLLGDSALYLCASSLGGWRLYEQYFGPGTRLTVT.

The chain couples TRBV29-1 to TRBJ1-2, with D unresolved. The CDR3 is 14 amino acids. The germline V and J ends were trimmed by 6 bases and 6 bases, with 20 bases remaining between them. Germline CDR1 is SQVTM and CDR2 is ANQGSEA. The CDR3 here is CSVGDVTSENGYTF. The CDR3 bases are TGCAGCGTGGGCGACGTGACCTCGGAGAATGGCTACACCTTC.

This chain joins TRBV7-6 and TRBJ1-6; no firm D call. Trimming took 2 bases from V and 5 from J, leaving 10 bases between them. The CDR3 is made up of 15 amino acids. Germline CDR1 reads SGHVS; CDR2 reads FNYEAQ. CDR3: CASSLTADNNSPLHF. In DNA, the CDR3 is TGTGCCAGCAGCTTAACGGCCGACAATAATTCACCCCTCCACTTT. The variable domain in full, with the rest retrieved from reference TRBV7-6 and TRBJ1-6, is GAGVSQSPRYKVTKRGQDVALRCDPISGHVSLYWYRQALGQGPEFLTYFNYEAQQDKSGLPNDRFSAERPEGSISTLTIQRTEQRDSAMYRCASSLTADNNSPLHFGNGTRLTVT.

The gene calls are TRBV9 and TRBJ2-3; tentative D call: TRBD1 (6 bases). The V and J ends lost 5 bases and 2 bases respectively, with 9 bases between them. CDR1 and CDR2 (germline): SGDLS, YYNGEE. This CDR3 is 13 amino acids long. CDR3 DNA sequence: TGTGCCAGCAGACAGGGTAACACAGATACGCAGTATTTT. This sequence encodes CASRQGNTDTQYF.

This chain joins TRBV20-1 and TRBJ1-5; possibly TRBD1 for D (6 bases). Germline V gives CDR1 DFQATT, CDR2 SNEGSKA (reference sequence). Trimming took 0 bases from V and 0 from J, leaving 15 bases between them. The CDR3 spans 17 residues. The CDR3 loop reads CSARDLGGEYSNQPQHF. In nucleotides, the CDR3 is TGCAGTGCTAGAGATCTAGGGGGGGAATATAGCAATCAGCCCCAGCATTTT.

This chain joins TRBV2 and TRBJ2-5, with D perhaps matching TRBD1 (6 bases). This CDR3 contains 15 residues. Deletions cut 3 bases from V and 1 base from J, with 12 bases between. Germline CDR1 and CDR2: SNHLY and FYNNEI. The CDR3 DNA sequence: TGTGCCAGCAGTGAGGATGGGGGCCTCCAAGAGACCCAGTACTTC. Translated: CASSEDGGLQETQYF. The full variable domain, in which reference TRBV2 and TRBJ2-5 provide the parts outside the CDR3, is EPEVTQTPSHQVTQMGQEVILRCVPISNHLYFYWYRQILGQKVEFLVSFYNNEISEKSEIFDDQFSVERPDGSNFTLKIRSTKLEDSAMYFCASSEDGGLQETQYFGPGTRLLVL.

The chain links TRBV5-1 to TRBJ2-1; possibly TRBD1 for D (5 bases). This CDR3 is 15 amino acids long. Germline loops: CDR1 SGHRS, CDR2 YFSETQ. V was cut by 3 bases and J by 2 bases, with 12 bases left in between. The DNA for the CDR3 is TGCGCCAGCAGCTCACAGGAGACAACCTACAATGAGCAGTTCTTC. It encodes CASSSQETTYNEQFF. Full variable domain (outside the CDR3, taken from reference TRBV5-1 and TRBJ2-1): KAGVTQTPRYLIKTRGQQVTLSCSPISGHRSVSWYQQTPGQGLQFLFEYFSETQRNKGNFPGRFSGRQFSNSRSEMNVSTLELGDSALYLCASSSQETTYNEQFFGPGTRLTVL.

The chain is built from TRBV5-1 and TRBJ1-2; tentative D call: TRBD1 (6 bases). Trimming took 3 bases from V and 1 from J, leaving 25 bases between them. CDR1 is SGHRS, CDR2 YFSETQ, per germline. CDR3 length equals 19 residues. The CDR3, as DNA: TGCGCCAGCAGCTCACGCGGGGGGACACCTCCTCAAATTAACTATGGCTACACCTTC. It translates to CASSSRGGTPPQINYGYTF.

CDR3 coding DNA: TGTGCCAGCCATGGCGGGGACCGAGAGACCCAGTACTTC. It translates to CASHGGDRETQYF. The chain has TRBV3-1 and TRBJ2-5; D perhaps matches TRBD2 (6 bases). The CDR3 is made up of 13 amino acids. Trimming removed 8 bases from V and 4 bases from J, with 14 bases in between. The germline CDR1 and CDR2 sequences are LGHDT and YNNKEL (reference sequence).

This clonotype was picked up one time. This chain joins TRBV29-1 and TRBJ2-7; perhaps TRBD2 as D (5 bases). Germline V gene sequence: CDR1 SQVTM, CDR2 ANQGSEA. The CDR3 covers 13 residues. The germline V and J ends were trimmed by 3 bases and 5 bases, with 14 bases remaining between them. CDR3 in amino acids: CSVDFGGWDEQYF. CDR3 in DNA: TGCAGCGTTGATTTCGGAGGCTGGGACGAGCAGTACTTC.

This clonotype has a handful of counts. The DNA for the CDR3 is TGTGCCAGCAGCCTGAACCGGGACGAGCAGTTCTTC. Translating gives CASSLNRDEQFF. The chain couples TRBV7-9 to TRBJ2-1; possibly TRBD1 or TRBD2 for D (5 bases each). The CDR3 consists of 12 residues. Trimming took off 5 bases at V and 10 bases at J, with 12 bases between the two ends. CDR1 is SEHNR and CDR2 is FQNEAQ in the germline V gene (reference sequence).

The genes are TRBV13 and TRBJ2-7; D possibly corresponds to TRBD2 (6 bases). Between the trimmed V and J ends, which lost 4 bases and 2 bases, there was a span of 15 bases. Germline V gives CDR1 PRHDT, CDR2 FYEKMQ (reference sequence). The CDR3 has 15 amino acids. CDR3 sequence: CASSSRGSGTYEQYF. CDR3 sequence (DNA): TGTGCCAGCAGCTCCCGGGGGTCAGGGACCTACGAGCAGTACTTC.

The chain couples TRBV12-3 or TRBV12-4 to TRBJ1-5; D unclear. CDR3 size: 16 residues. V was cut by 4 bases and J by 6 bases, with 19 bases left in between. DNA of the CDR3: TGTGCCAGCAGTTCCCTAGGCCCCGGGCTTTTTCAGCCCCAGCATTTT. Its protein is CASSSLGPGLFQPQHF.

The rearrangement links TRBV4-1 to TRBJ2-7; perhaps TRBD2 as D (6 bases). The CDR3 totals 17 residues. V lost 4 bases to trimming and J lost 1 base, with 20 bases between them. Germline CDR1 and CDR2: MGHRA and YSYEKL. The CDR3 here is CASSLAFGAEGSYEQYF. The CDR3 DNA follows: TGCGCCAGCAGCCTGGCCTTCGGAGCGGAGGGATCCTACGAGCAGTACTTC.

V gene TRBV28 combines with J gene TRBJ2-5; 9 bases are a match to TRBD1. The length of the CDR3 is 16 residues. Trimming at V came to 8 bases and at J to 0 bases, leaving 10 bases not matched to a gene. Germline V gives CDR1 MDHEN, CDR2 SYDVKM. This CDR3 is CASFSPDRGYQETQYF. DNA for the CDR3: TGTGCCAGCTTTTCCCCCGACAGGGGGTACCAAGAGACCCAGTACTTC.

The chain links TRBV6-5 to TRBJ1-2, with TRBD1 identical over 7 bases. Germline values: CDR1 MNHEY, CDR2 SVGAGI. V shed 2 bases, J shed 8 bases, and the junction held 11 bases outside the gene matches. The CDR3 length is 15 residues. The CDR3 DNA follows: TGTGCCAGCAGTTACGGTTGGGACAGTGACGTAGGCTACACCTTC. Translation: CASSYGWDSDVGYTF.